This TCR beta chain was sequenced during a study of T cells in narcolepsy. Study in general: Donors had narcolepsy type 1 or type 2, or were healthy controls. Study results and limitations: Blood of same and different patients, but not healthy controls, reportedly held recurring autoreactive clonotypes. No autoreactive T cell clone sequences appeared in some memory CD4+ repertoires. Same-patient CSF and blood CD4+ T cell clonotypes included HCRT-specific and TRIB2-specific autoreactive ones.

Using immunoSEQ multiplex PCR, the repertoire was profiled, and TCRdb retains in-frame clones only, with some absent. The data contain over 25,000 clones, 70% to 80% of them singletons. V lost 4 bases and J lost 1, with 10 bases in between. In germline, CDR1 is SGHTS, CDR2 YDEGEE. This CDR3 comprises 14 residues. The sample holds one count of this clone. The antigen remains unidentified. The TCR originated in a human donor in good health. Sequencing was carried out using memory (CD45RA-) CD4+ T cells from blood. The rearrangement joins TRBV5-8 to TRBJ2-3, with TRBD2 as a possible D gene (5 bases). The CDR3 DNA follows: TGTGCCAGCAGCCTTAGCGCAGGCACAGATACGCAGTATTTT. This codes for CASSLSAGTDTQYF.